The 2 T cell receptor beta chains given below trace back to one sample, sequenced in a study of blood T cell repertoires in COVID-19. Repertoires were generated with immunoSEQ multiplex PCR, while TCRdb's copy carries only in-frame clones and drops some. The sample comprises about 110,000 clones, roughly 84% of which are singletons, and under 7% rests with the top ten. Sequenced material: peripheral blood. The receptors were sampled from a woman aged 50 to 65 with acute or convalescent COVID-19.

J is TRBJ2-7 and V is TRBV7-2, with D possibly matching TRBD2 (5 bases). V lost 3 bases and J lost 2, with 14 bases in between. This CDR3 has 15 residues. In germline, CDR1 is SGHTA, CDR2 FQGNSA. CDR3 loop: CASSFVSGWAYEQYF. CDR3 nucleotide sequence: TGTGCCAGCAGCTTTGTCAGCGGTTGGGCCTACGAGCAGTACTTC.

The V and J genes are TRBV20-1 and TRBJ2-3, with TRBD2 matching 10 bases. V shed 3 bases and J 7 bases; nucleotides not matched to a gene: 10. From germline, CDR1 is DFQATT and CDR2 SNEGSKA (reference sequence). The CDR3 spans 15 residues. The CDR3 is CSASRRASGGYTQYF. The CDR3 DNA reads TGCAGTGCTAGTAGGAGGGCTAGCGGGGGCTATACGCAGTATTTT.